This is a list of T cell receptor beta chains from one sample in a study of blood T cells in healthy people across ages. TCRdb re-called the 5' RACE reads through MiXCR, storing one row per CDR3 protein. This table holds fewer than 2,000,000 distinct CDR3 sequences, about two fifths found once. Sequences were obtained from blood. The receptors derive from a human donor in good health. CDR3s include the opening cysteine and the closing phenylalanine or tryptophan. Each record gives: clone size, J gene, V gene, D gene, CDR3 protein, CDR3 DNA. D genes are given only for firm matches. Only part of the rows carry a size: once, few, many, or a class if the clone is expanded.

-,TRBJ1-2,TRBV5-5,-,CASSAVGTAYGYTF,TGTGCCAGCAGCGCCGTAGGGACCGCCTATGGCTACACCTTC
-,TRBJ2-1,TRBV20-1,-,CSARDGGFPNNEQFF,TGCAGTGCTAGAGATGGGGGGTTCCCCAACAATGAGCAGTTCTTC
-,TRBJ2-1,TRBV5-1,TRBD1,CASSRVGQGHYNEQFF,TGCGCCAGCAGCCGGGTGGGACAGGGCCACTACAATGAGCAGTTCTTC
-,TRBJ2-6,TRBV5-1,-,CASRSVTAGANVLTF,TGCGCCAGCAGGAGTGTGACAGCTGGGGCCAACGTCCTGACTTTC
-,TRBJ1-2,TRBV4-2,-,CASSKDLPNYGYTF,TGTGCCAGCAGCAAAGATCTCCCTAACTATGGCTACACCTTC
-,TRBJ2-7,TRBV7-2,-,CASSLRSGPYEQYF,TGTGCCAGCAGCTTACGGAGCGGTCCCTACGAGCAGTACTTC
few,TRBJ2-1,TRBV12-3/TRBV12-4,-,CASSPWGVNNEQFF,TGTGCCAGCAGTCCCTGGGGCGTAAACAATGAGCAGTTCTTC
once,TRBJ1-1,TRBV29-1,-,CSVVGRGGRGMNTEAFF,TGCAGCGTTGTAGGTCGGGGGGGGCGGGGTATGAACACTGAAGCTTTCTTT
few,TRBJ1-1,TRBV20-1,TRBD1,CSARRQGNTEAFF,TGCAGTGCTAGAAGACAGGGGAACACTGAAGCTTTCTTT
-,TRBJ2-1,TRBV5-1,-,CASSLEGLGGGPYEQFF,TGCGCCAGCAGCTTGGAGGGCTTGGGGGGGGGGCCATATGAGCAGTTCTTC
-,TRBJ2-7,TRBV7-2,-,CASSYTGHVSYEQYF,TGTGCCAGCAGCTATACAGGGCACGTCTCCTACGAGCAGTACTTC
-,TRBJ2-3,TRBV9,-,CASSSRGGPNTDTQYF,TGCGCCAGCAGCTCCAGGGGGGGGCCTAACACAGATACGCAGTATTTT
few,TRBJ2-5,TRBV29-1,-,CSVEYRPKETQYF,TGCAGCGTTGAATATAGGCCTAAGGAGACCCAGTACTTC
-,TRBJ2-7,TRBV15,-,CATSRDNPSRSSYEQYF,TGTGCCACCAGCAGAGATAACCCATCCAGAAGCTCCTACGAGCAGTACTTC
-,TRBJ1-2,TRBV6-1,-,CASSGGRQPNYGYTF,TGTGCCAGCAGTGGGGGACGGCAGCCCAACTATGGCTACACCTTC
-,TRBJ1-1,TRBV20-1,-,CSARGFTTTEAFF,TGCAGTGCGCGAGGATTTACCACCACTGAAGCTTTCTTT